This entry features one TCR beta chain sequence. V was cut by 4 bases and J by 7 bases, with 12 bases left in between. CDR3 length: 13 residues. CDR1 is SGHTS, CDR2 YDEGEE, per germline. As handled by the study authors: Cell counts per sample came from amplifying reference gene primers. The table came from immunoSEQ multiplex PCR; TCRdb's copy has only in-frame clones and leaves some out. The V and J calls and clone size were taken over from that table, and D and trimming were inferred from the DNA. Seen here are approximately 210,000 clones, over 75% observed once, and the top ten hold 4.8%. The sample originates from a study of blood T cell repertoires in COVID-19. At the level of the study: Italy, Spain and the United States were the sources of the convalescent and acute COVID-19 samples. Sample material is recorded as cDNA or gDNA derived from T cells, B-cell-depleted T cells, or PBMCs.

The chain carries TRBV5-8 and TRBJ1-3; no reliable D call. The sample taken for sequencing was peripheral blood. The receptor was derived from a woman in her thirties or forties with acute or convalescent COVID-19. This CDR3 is CASSPGRANTIYF. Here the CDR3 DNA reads TGTGCCAGCAGCCCCGGGAGAGCGAACACCATATATTTT.